This T cell receptor (beta chain) comes out of a study of blood T cells in healthy people across ages (dated by TCRdb to 2013 to 2016). Concerning the study at large: In model experiments, template switching captured roughly one uniquely barcoded TCR beta cDNA molecule for every two T cells. Two additional independent replicas of 1 million unique cDNA reads from the same blood draw were analyzed for two donors (one aged 18 to 30 and one aged 80 or older). To track age-related changes in TCR beta repertoire diversity, the study relied on deep sequencing normalized with unique cDNA molecular identifiers. The donors were split into four age groups: young (average around 15 years), middle-aged (39), aged (more than 60) and long-lived (roughly 80). To avoid experimental bias, donors of different ages were spread randomly across the sequencing lanes.

The roughly 39 donors, aged about 6 to 100 years, were systemically healthy Caucasian individuals from Russia. Around 10 milliliters of peripheral blood were drawn from each donor into EDTA-treated Vacutainer tubes. PBMCs were isolated by Ficoll-Paque density-gradient centrifugation, with at least 6.5 million obtained per sample. Trizol reagent was used to extract total RNA from PBMCs, with at least 5.5 micrograms per sample. Naive CD45RAhigh/CD27high T cell percentages were measured by flow cytometry on a PBMC aliquot from every donor. Comment on this clonotype: Its antigen target is currently unknown. A read error is possible here, since a much larger clone lies one base away.

What the study reported, not specific to this receptor: Because the CMV infection status of the donors was unknown, age-related changes in expanded clonotypes may potentially have been confounded. Observed TCR beta diversity per million T cells fell roughly linearly with age, and a significant reduction was already apparent by age approximately 40. Total diversity estimates from one million sequenced T cells were considered lower bounds and underestimates. A strong correlation was found between observed TCR beta diversity and the percentage of naive T cells measured by flow cytometry. Compared with the aged group, more naive CD4+ T cells, fewer expanded clones and increased TCR diversity were shown by the long-lived group, suggesting age selection. Since profiling was done on bulk unsorted PBMCs, naive and antigen-experienced compartments could not be conclusively compared.

From the cysteine through the phenylalanine, the CDR3 covers 13 amino acids. The retained sequence is limited to the CDR3, 39 bases, with the frame set at the first base. As encoded in the germline V gene, CDR1 is KGHDR while CDR2 is SFDVKD. Receptor amplification or capture employed 5' RACE. This sample was sequenced with an Illumina HiSeq 2500. A second PCR of about 6 to 11 cycles was performed with a sample-barcoded 5' primer and a J-beta primer mix. A template-switch 5' adaptor carrying 12 random nucleotides introduced a unique molecular identifier onto each TCR beta cDNA molecule. Each sample yielded at least 2.5 million CDR3-containing paired-end reads. All of the RNA was converted into first-strand cDNA using the Mint cDNA synthesis kit, with a TRBC-specific oligonucleotide serving as the primer. Following uracil-DNA glycosylase treatment, all cDNA underwent a first 18-cycle PCR with the universal primers M1SS and BC2_uni_R. The study's processing was this. Normalization of each sample was performed by random selection of 1 million high-quality reads, each carrying a distinct molecular identifier. Reads with shared molecular identifiers were discarded instead of being binned into consensus sequences. MiTCR, with a Q25 quality threshold and the strictest error-elimination algorithm, was used for CDR3 identification, clonotype clustering and error correction. Lower-bound total TCR beta diversity was estimated with a nonparametric unseen species model using Euler transformation. Through fastp at Q25 and MiXCR, TCRdb rebuilt clones from the public reads, retaining in-frame beta chains. Duplicate CDR3 protein sequences are folded into a single record with the most common DNA and genes. These V and J calls derive from TCRdb rather than the authors' analysis. The sample table contains about 650,000 distinct CDR3 sequences; only one count was recorded for roughly half of them. The ten largest clones take up 13% of the sample.

The TCR comes from a woman aged 80 or older in good health. The receptor chain draws on TRBV24-1 and TRBJ1-2; D gene: possibly TRBD1, on 5 matching bases. The sample was blood. The sequence in DNA is TGTGCCATCGGAAGCCGGGACCCCTATGGCCACACCTTC. Translated, this gives CAIGSRDPYGHTF.